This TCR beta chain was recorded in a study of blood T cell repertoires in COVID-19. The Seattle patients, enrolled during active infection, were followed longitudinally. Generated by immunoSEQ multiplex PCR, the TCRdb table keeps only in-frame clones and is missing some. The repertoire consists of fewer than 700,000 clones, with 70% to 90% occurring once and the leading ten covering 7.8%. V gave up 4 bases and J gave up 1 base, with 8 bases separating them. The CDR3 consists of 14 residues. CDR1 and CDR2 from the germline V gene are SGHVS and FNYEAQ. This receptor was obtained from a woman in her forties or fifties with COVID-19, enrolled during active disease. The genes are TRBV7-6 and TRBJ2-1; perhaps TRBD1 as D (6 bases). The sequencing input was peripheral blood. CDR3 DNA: TGTGCCAGCAGCTCGGACAGTTCCTACAATGAGCAGTTCTTC. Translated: CASSSDSSYNEQFF.